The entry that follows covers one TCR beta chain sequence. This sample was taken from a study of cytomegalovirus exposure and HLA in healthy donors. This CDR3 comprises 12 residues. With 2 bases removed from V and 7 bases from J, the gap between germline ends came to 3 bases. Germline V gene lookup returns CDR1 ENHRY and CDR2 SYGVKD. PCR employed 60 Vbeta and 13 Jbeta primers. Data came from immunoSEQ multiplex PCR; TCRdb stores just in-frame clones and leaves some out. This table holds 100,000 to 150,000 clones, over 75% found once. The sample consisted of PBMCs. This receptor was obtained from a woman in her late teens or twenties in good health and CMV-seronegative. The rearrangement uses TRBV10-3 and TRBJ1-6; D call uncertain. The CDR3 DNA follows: TGTGCCATCAGTGAGCCGAATTCACCCCTCCACTTT. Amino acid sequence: CAISEPNSPLHF.